This TCR beta chain originates from a study of blood T cell repertoires in COVID-19. Study-level background: Donors in the United States, Italy and Spain gave samples during acute or convalescent COVID-19. T cells, B-cell-depleted T cells, or PBMCs supplied cDNA or gDNA.

The germline V gene encodes CDR1 MGHDK and CDR2 SYGVNS. The CDR3 has 16 residues. Trimming removed 2 bases from V and 8 bases from J, with 19 bases in between. In the original workflow: Amplifying reference gene primers gave estimates of nucleated cell counts. Generated by immunoSEQ multiplex PCR, the TCRdb table keeps only in-frame clones and is missing some. The V and J calls and clone size were taken over from that table, and D and trimming were inferred from the DNA. The sample lists approximately 65,000 clones, approximately 93% occurring once. V gene TRBV25-1 combines with J gene TRBJ1-3; tentatively, D is TRBD1 (6 bases). The sequenced sample consisted of peripheral blood. This receptor was obtained from a man in his 70s with active COVID-19. The CDR3 loop is CASSELPGQGKDTIYF. The CDR3 nucleotides read TGTGCCAGCAGTGAACTCCCTGGGCAGGGGAAGGACACCATATATTTT.